This T cell receptor (beta chain) originates from a study of identifying expanded T cells in peripheral blood. The table came from immunoSEQ multiplex PCR; TCRdb's copy has only in-frame clones and leaves some out. The data contain approximately 86,000 clones, approximately 84% of them singletons. Germline CDR1 is MNHNS and CDR2 is SASEGT. The CDR3 sequence is 13 residues long. Trimming pared 4 bases from V and 7 bases from J, leaving 13 bases between. The receptor was derived from a person aged 18-70 years in good health. The sequenced sample consisted of blood. This sequence joins TRBV6-1 and TRBJ1-1; D not certain. The DNA for the CDR3 is TGTGCCAGCAGTGCCGAGGGATCGAGTGAAGCTTTCTTT. Translating gives CASSAEGSSEAFF.